A single sample gave rise to the 5 T cell receptor beta chains below, sequenced in a study of CD8 T cells in Susac syndrome. Random hexamers were used to reverse transcribe an amount of roughly 0.45 to 1 ug RNA. TCRdb re-called the immunoSEQ multiplex PCR reads through MiXCR, storing one row per CDR3 protein. Of approximately 190,000 distinct CDR3 sequences in the sample, roughly 92% were seen once. Sequenced material: CD4+ T cells from PBMCs. The receptors shown here come from a human donor in good health.

DNA of the CDR3: TGTGCCAGCAGTGGGCTAGCGGGGGCCTACACCGGGGAGCTGTTTTTT. This codes for CASSGLAGAYTGELFF. V usage is TRBV6-1 and J usage is TRBJ2-2; 10 bases line up with TRBD2. The V segment lost 4 bases and the J segment 3 bases; nucleotides outside the gene matches: 5. The CDR3 consists of 16 residues. Germline loops: CDR1 MNHNS, CDR2 SASEGT.

J is TRBJ2-1 and V is TRBV28; D gene uncertain. The CDR3 length is 13 residues. Trimming cost V 6 bases and J 9 bases, with 15 bases left between them. Germline V lookup: CDR1 MDHEN, CDR2 SYDVKM. CDR3 bases: TGTGCCAGCAGACCCTCAGGTTCGGGTGAGCAGTTCTTC. Protein sequence: CASRPSGSGEQFF.

V gene TRBV28 combines with J gene TRBJ1-1; no definite D call. The CDR3 is 12 amino acids. Germline CDR1 reads MDHEN; CDR2 reads SYDVKM. V lost 8 bases, J lost 8 bases, and 15 bases lay in between. The CDR3 loop reads CASHSPLTEAFF. The CDR3, as DNA: TGTGCCAGCCACTCTCCACTGACCGAAGCTTTCTTT.

This clonotype was seen just once. The chain recombines TRBV11-1 with TRBJ1-1; D gene ambiguous. The V gene lost 0 bases and the J gene lost 7 bases, with 12 bases spanning the gap. Germline V gives CDR1 SGHAT, CDR2 FQDESV (reference sequence). The CDR3 contains 14 residues. This CDR3 is CASSLAPGGFEAFF. In DNA form, the CDR3 reads TGTGCCAGCAGCTTAGCGCCCGGCGGATTTGAAGCTTTCTTT. Supplemented by reference TRBV11-1 and TRBJ1-1, the full variable domain reads EAEVAQSPRYKITEKSQAVAFWCDPISGHATLYWYRQILGQGPELLVQFQDESVVDDSQLPKDRFSAERLKGVDSTLKIQPAELGDSAMYLCASSLAPGGFEAFFGQGTRLTVV.

The V call is TRBV29-1, the J call TRBJ1-1; D gene ambiguous. Between the trimmed V and J ends, which lost 4 bases and 7 bases, there was a span of 13 bases. Germline V CDR1 and CDR2: SQVTM, ANQGSEA. CDR3 length: 12 amino acids. The CDR3 coding sequence is TGCAGCGTTGGAGAAGGGTATAATGAAGCTTTCTTT. It encodes CSVGEGYNEAFF.